The sequence of this T cell receptor beta chain was determined in a study of shared clonotypes between healthy human individuals. Overall study results and limits: Roughly 5% of naive CD4 clonotypes were shared across a few donors. Generation probabilities were higher for clonotypes shared across all four sorted-subset donors than for unshared ones.

This CDR3 comprises 13 residues. The germline V gene encodes CDR1 MNHEY and CDR2 SMNVEV (reference sequence). Trimming at V came to 7 bases and at J to 3 bases, leaving 3 bases not matched to a gene. The naive CD8 fraction comprised CD45RO-negative cells positively selected for CCR7 and excluded terminally differentiated effector memory CD45RA+ cells. Turning to this clone: Antigen: not known.

In the authors' workflow: ImmunoSEQ supplied junction-only sequences lacking quality scores, so filtering was different. Generated by immunoSEQ multiplex PCR, the TCRdb table keeps only in-frame clones and is missing some. That table supplies the V and J calls and clone size; D and trimming were determined from the DNA. Counted here are some 2.1 million clones, roughly 93% occurring once; the ten biggest clones make up about 1.6%. The sample taken for sequencing was naive CD8+ T cells from PBMCs. The clonotype originates from a man between 18 and 35 years old in good health. Some clones in this sample may be carry-over from other donors' samples. V is TRBV27 and J is TRBJ2-3; 8 bases align to TRBD2. CDR3 sequence reads: CASTPSGTDTQYF. DNA for the CDR3: TGTGCCAGCACGCCTAGCGGGACAGATACGCAGTATTTT.